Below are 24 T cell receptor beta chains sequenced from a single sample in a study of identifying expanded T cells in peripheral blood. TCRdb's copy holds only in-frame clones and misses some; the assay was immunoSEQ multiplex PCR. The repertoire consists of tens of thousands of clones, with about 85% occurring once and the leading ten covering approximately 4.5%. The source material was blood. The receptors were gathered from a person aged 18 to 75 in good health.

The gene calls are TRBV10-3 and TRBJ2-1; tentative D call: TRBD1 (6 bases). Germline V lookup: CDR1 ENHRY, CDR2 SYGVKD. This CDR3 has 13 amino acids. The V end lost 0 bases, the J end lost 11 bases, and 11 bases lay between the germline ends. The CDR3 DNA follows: TGTGCCATCAGTGAGTCCCGGGACATCAAGCAGTTCTTC. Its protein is CAISESRDIKQFF.

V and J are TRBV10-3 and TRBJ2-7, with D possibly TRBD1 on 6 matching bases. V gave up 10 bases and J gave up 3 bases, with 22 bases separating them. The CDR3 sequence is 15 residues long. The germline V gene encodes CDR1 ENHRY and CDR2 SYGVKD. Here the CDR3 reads CASSPGVGGVYEQYF. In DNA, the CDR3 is TGTGCCAGCTCCCCTGGGGTAGGGGGAGTCTACGAGCAGTACTTC.

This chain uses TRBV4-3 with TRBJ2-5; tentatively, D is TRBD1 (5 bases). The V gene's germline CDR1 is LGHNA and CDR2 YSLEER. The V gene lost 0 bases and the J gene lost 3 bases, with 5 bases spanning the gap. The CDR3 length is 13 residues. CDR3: CASSQDREETQYF. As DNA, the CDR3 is TGCGCCAGCAGCCAAGACAGGGAAGAGACCCAGTACTTC.

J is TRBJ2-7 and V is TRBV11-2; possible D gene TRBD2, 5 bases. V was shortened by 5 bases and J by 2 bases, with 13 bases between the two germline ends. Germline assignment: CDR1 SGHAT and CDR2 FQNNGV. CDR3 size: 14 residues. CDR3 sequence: CASSPTGDPYEQYF. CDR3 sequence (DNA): TGTGCCAGCAGCCCCACCGGGGATCCCTACGAGCAGTACTTC.

The CDR3 DNA sequence: TGTGCCAGCAGTTACAATCCCCAGTACTTC. Protein: CASSYNPQYF. The V and J genes are TRBV6-5 and TRBJ2-5; no reliable D call. Germline CDR1 is MNHEY and CDR2 is SVGAGI. The CDR3 length is 10 residues. The V end lost 2 bases, the J end lost 9 bases, and 4 bases lay between the germline ends.

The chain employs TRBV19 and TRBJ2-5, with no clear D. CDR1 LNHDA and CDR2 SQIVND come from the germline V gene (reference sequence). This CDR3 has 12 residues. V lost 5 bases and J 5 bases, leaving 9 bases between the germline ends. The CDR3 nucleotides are TGTGCCAGTAGTTTAGGGCGGGAGACCCAGTACTTC. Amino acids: CASSLGRETQYF.

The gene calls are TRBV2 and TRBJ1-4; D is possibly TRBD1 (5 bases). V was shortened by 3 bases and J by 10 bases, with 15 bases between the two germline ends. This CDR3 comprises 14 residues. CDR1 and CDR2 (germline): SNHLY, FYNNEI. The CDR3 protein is CASSDRIEGTKLFF. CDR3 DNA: TGTGCCAGCAGTGACAGGATAGAGGGGACAAAACTGTTTTTT.

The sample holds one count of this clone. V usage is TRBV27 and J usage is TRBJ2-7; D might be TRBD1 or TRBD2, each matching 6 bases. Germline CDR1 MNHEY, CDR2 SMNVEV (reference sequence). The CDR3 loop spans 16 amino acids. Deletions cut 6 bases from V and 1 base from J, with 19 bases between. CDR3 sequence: CASRRTGAGRSYEQYF. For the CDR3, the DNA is TGTGCCAGCAGGAGAACGGGGGCAGGGAGGTCCTACGAGCAGTACTTC.

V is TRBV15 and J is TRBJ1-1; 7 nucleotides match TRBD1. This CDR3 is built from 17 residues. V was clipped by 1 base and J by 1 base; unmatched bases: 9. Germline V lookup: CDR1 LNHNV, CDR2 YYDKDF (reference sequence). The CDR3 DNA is TGTGCCACCAGCAGAGGAAGAGGGGGCGTGAGGAACACTGAAGCTTTCTTT. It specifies CATSRGRGGVRNTEAFF.

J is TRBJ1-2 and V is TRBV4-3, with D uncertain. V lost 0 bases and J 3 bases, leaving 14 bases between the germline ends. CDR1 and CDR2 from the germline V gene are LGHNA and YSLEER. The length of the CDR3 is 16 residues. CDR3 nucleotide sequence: TGCGCCAGCAGCCAAGATCTCGATCATCTCTACTATGGCTACACCTTC. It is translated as CASSQDLDHLYYGYTF.

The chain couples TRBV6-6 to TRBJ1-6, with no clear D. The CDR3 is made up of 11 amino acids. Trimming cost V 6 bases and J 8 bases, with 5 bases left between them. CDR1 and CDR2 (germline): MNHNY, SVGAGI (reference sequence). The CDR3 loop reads CASRTDSPLHF. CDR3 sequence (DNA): TGTGCCAGCAGAACGGATTCACCCCTCCACTTT.

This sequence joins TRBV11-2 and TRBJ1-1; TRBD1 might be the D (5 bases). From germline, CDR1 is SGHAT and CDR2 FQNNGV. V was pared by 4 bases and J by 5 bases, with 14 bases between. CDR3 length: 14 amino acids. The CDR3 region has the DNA TGTGCCAGCAGCTACCGGCGGGGCGGGACTGAAGCTTTCTTT. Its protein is CASSYRRGGTEAFF.

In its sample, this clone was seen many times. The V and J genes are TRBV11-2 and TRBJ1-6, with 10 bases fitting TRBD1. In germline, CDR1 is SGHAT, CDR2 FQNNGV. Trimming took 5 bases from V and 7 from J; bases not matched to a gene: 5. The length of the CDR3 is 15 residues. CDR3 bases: TGTGCCAGCAGCACACGACAGGGGGCCAATTCACCCCTCCACTTT. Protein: CASSTRQGANSPLHF. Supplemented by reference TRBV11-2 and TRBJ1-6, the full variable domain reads EAGVAQSPRYKIIEKRQSVAFWCNPISGHATLYWYQQILGQGPKLLIQFQNNGVVDDSQLPKDRFSAERLKGVDSTLKIQPAKLEDSAVYLCASSTRQGANSPLHFGNGTRLTVT.

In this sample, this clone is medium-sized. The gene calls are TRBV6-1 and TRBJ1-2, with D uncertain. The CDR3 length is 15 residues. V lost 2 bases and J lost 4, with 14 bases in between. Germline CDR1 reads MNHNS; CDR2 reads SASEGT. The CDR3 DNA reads TGTGCCAGCAGTGAAAATTGGGAGATGAGCTATGGCTACACCTTC. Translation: CASSENWEMSYGYTF.

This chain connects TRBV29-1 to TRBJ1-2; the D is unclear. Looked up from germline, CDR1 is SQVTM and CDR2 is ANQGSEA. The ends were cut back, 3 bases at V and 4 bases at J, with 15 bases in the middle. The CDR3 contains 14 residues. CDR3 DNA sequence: TGCAGCGTTGATGGCGAGGGCCTCGGCTATGGCTACACCTTC. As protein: CSVDGEGLGYGYTF.

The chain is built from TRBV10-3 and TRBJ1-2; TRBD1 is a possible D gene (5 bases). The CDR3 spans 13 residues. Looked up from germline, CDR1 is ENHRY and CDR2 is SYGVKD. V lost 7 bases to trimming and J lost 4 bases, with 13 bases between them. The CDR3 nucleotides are TGTGCCATCACCTCTGAGGGACTCTATGGCTACACCTTC. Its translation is CAITSEGLYGYTF.

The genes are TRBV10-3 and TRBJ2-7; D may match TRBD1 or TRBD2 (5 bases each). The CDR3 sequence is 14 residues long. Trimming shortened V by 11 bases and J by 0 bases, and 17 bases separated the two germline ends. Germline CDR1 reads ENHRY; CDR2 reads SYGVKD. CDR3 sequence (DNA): TGTGCCGTCTCCGGGACGGCGAGCTCCTACGAGCAGTACTTC. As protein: CAVSGTASSYEQYF.

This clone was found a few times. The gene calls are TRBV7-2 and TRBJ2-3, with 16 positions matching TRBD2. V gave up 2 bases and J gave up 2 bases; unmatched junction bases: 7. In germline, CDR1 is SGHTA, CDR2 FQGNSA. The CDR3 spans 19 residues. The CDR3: CASSLLPGLAGGLTDTQYF. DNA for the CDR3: TGTGCCAGCAGCTTATTACCGGGACTAGCGGGGGGGCTCACAGATACGCAGTATTTT.

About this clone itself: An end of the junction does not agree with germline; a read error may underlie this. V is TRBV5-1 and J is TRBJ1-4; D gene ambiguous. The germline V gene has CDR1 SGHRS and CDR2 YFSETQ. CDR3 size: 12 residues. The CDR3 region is CASNLSGSKLFF. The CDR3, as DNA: TGCGCCAGCAACTTGTCCGGGAGCAAACTGTTTTTT.

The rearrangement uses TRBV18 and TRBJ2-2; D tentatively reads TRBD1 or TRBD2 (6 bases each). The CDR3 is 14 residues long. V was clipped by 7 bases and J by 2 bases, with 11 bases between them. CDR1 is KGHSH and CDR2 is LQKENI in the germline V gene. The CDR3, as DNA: TGTGCCAGCTTGGCGGGACAAAACACCGGGGAGCTGTTTTTT. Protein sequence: CASLAGQNTGELFF.

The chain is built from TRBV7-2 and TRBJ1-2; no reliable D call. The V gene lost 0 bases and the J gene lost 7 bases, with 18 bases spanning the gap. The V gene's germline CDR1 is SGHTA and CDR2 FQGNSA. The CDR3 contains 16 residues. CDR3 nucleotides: TGTGCCAGCAGCTTAGCAGGAGGTAGGCTCCATCTTGGCTACACCTTC. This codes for CASSLAGGRLHLGYTF.

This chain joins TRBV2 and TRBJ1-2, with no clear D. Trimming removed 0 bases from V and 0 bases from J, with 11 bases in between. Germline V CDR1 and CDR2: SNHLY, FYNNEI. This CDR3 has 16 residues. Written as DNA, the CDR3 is TGTGCCAGCAGTGAAGCTTGGAGCCGGCCTAACTATGGCTACACCTTC. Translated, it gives CASSEAWSRPNYGYTF.

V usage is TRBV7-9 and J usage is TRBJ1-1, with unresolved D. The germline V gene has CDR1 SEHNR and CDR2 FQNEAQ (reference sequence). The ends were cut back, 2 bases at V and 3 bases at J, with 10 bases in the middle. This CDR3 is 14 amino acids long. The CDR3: CASSLILGDTEAFF. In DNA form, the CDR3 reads TGTGCCAGCAGCTTAATACTCGGGGACACTGAAGCTTTCTTT.

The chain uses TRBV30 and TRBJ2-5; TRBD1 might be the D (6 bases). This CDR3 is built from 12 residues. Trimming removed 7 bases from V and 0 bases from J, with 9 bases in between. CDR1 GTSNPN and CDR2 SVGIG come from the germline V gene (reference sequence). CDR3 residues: CAFGQNQETQYF. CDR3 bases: TGTGCCTTCGGACAGAACCAAGAGACCCAGTACTTC.